A selection of T cell receptor beta chains follows, all from one sample in a study of T cell responses to AZD1222 COVID-19 vaccine. Assay used: immunoSEQ multiplex PCR; TCRdb lists only in-frame clones, some missing. This table holds about 140,000 clones, 89% found once. The sample consisted of peripheral blood, taken on day 0 of AZD1222 vaccination. Every receptor here comes from an adult in good health. Each CDR3 is given with its conserved first and last residue. The D gene is left open where the match is weak. For some rows the clone size is stated as once, few or many, or as a class when expanded; others skip it.

abundance	d_gene	v_gene	j_gene	CDR3nt	CDR3aa
NA	NA	TRBV5-5	TRBJ2-7	TGTGCCAGCAGCTCGACGGGATCCTACGAGCAGTACTTC	CASSSTGSYEQYF
once	NA	TRBV6-6	TRBJ2-7	TGTGCCAGCAATAAAGCACAGGCGGGAAACGAGCAGTACTTC	CASNKAQAGNEQYF
NA	NA	TRBV7-3	TRBJ1-1	TGTGCCAGCAGCCTAGGCTATGAAGCTTTCTTT	CASSLGYEAFF
NA	NA	TRBV6-1	TRBJ1-6	TGTGCCAGCAGTGAAGTTCCACCCCTCCACTTT	CASSEVPPLHF
NA	NA	TRBV18	TRBJ1-1	TGTGCCAGCTCGGATACACAGGGGAACACTGAAGCTTTCTTT	CASSDTQGNTEAFF
NA	TRBD1	TRBV5-1	TRBJ1-2	TGCGCCAGCAGCTTGGCCGGGACAGCTAACTATGGCTACACCTTC	CASSLAGTANYGYTF
NA	NA	TRBV11-2	TRBJ2-5	TGTGCCAGCAGCTTAATAAGGGGGCAAGAGACCCAGTACTTC	CASSLIRGQETQYF
NA	TRBD1	TRBV4-1	TRBJ1-2	TGCGCCAGCAGGCGGACAGGGGGCTATGGCTACACCTTC	CASRRTGGYGYTF
NA	TRBD2	TRBV4-1	TRBJ2-1	TGCGCCAGCAGCCAAGCGGGGGGTAATGAGCAGTTCTTC	CASSQAGGNEQFF
once	NA	TRBV6-1	TRBJ1-2	TGTGCCAGCAGTGAAATGGCGGGGGACTATGGCTACACCTTC	CASSEMAGDYGYTF
NA	TRBD1	TRBV2	TRBJ2-7	TGTGCCAGCAGCTCGGGACAGGGATACTACGAGCAGTACTTC	CASSSGQGYYEQYF
NA	NA	TRBV28	TRBJ2-1	TGTGCCAGCAGTTTAACCCCCAATGAGCAGTTCTTC	CASSLTPNEQFF
NA	NA	TRBV5-1	TRBJ1-3	TGCGCCAGCAGCCCGACACCAAGCTCTGGAAACACCATATATTTT	CASSPTPSSGNTIYF
NA	TRBD1	TRBV18	TRBJ2-7	TGTGCCAGCTCAACGGGACAGGGCAACGAGCAGTACTTC	CASSTGQGNEQYF
few	TRBD1	TRBV7-9	TRBJ2-7	TGTGCCAGCAGCCTACGACAGGGTAACTACGAGCAGTACTTC	CASSLRQGNYEQYF
NA	NA	TRBV6-1	TRBJ1-5	TGTGCCAGCAGTGTCTTGGCAGGGGCATCTAATCAGCCCCAGCATTTT	CASSVLAGASNQPQHF
NA	TRBD2	TRBV5-1	TRBJ2-3	TGCGCCAGCAGCCACCTAGCGGGGAGCACAGATACGCAGTATTTT	CASSHLAGSTDTQYF
NA	TRBD2	TRBV6-2/TRBV6-3	TRBJ2-3	TGTGCCAGCAGCCGAACCCGACTAGCGGGGACGCCCTCCCCTAGCACAGATACGCAGTATTTT	CASSRTRLAGTPSPSTDTQYF
NA	NA	TRBV4-1	TRBJ2-3	TGCGCCAGCAGCCAAGAAGGAGCAGTACGGGCAGATACGCAGTATTTT	CASSQEGAVRADTQYF
NA	NA	TRBV4-1	TRBJ2-3	TGCGCCAGCAGCCAAGCGAAGACGGCGGTTTTCGGAGATACGCAGTATTTT	CASSQAKTAVFGDTQYF
NA	NA	TRBV5-7	TRBJ1-1	TGTGCCAGCAGCTTTAGTGAGCTCAACACTGAAGCTTTCTTT	CASSFSELNTEAFF
NA	TRBD1	TRBV12-3/TRBV12-4	TRBJ2-1	TGTGCCAGCAGCGGGACAGTCAATGAGCAGTTCTTC	CASSGTVNEQFF
NA	TRBD1	TRBV6-1	TRBJ1-2	TGTGCCAGCAGTGAAGCGGGGACAGGGGCGCGTGGCTACACCTTC	CASSEAGTGARGYTF
NA	TRBD2	TRBV27	TRBJ2-1	TGTGCCAGCAGACCCTACGGGACTAACAATGAGCAGTTCTTC	CASRPYGTNNEQFF
NA	TRBD2	TRBV6-1	TRBJ2-7	TGTGCCAGCAGTGAAGTAGCGGGGGTACCCTCCTACGAGCAGTACTTC	CASSEVAGVPSYEQYF
NA	NA	TRBV9	TRBJ1-2	TGTGCCAGCAGCGTAGTTGTCGCCAGCGTTAATGGCTACACCTTC	CASSVVVASVNGYTF
NA	NA	TRBV6-6	TRBJ1-5	TGTGCCAGCAGTTACTCTGAACAGCCCCAGCATTTT	CASSYSEQPQHF
NA	NA	TRBV5-1	TRBJ1-1	TGCGCCAGCAGCTTGGCCTCTTTAGGTATGAACACTGAAGCTTTCTTT	CASSLASLGMNTEAFF
NA	NA	TRBV2	TRBJ2-5	TGTGCCAGCAGTGATGCCAGGGGTGGACCAGGAGAGACCCAGTACTTC	CASSDARGGPGETQYF
NA	NA	TRBV28	TRBJ2-7	TGTGCCAGCAGCGCCGCGGGCGGCTCAGACGAGCAGTACTTC	CASSAAGGSDEQYF
NA	TRBD2	TRBV28	TRBJ2-7	TGTGCCAGCAGCACCCGACTAGCGGGATCAAACTACGAGCAGTACTTC	CASSTRLAGSNYEQYF
NA	TRBD2	TRBV10-3	TRBJ2-1	TGTGCCATCAGACGACTAGCGGGGGGGAATGAGCAGTTCTTC	CAIRRLAGGNEQFF
medium-sized	NA	TRBV25-1	TRBJ2-7	TGTGCCAGCAGTGATGTAGGGCAGTCCTACGAGCAGTACTTC	CASSDVGQSYEQYF
NA	NA	TRBV15	TRBJ1-2	TGTGCCACCAGCAGTCCGGGACGCCGGGAAGGGAGTTATGGCTACACCTTC	CATSSPGRREGSYGYTF
NA	TRBD2	TRBV7-3	TRBJ2-1	TGTGCCAGCAGCCCCCCCGGGGGGGTCAATGAGCAGTTCTTC	CASSPPGGVNEQFF
once	NA	TRBV29-1	TRBJ2-1	TGCAGCGCCCGCAGCGGGGAGCAGTTCTTC	CSARSGEQFF
NA	NA	TRBV5-1	TRBJ1-3	TGCGCCAGCAGAACAGACTCTGGAAACACCATATATTTT	CASRTDSGNTIYF
NA	TRBD1	TRBV29-1	TRBJ2-5	TGCAGCGTTGAAGATTGGGCAGGGGGCGAGAAAGAGACCCAGTACTTC	CSVEDWAGGEKETQYF
NA	NA	TRBV6-5	TRBJ1-3	TGTGCCAGTCTAGGGCAGTCTGGAAACACCATATATTTT	CASLGQSGNTIYF
NA	TRBD1	TRBV7-2	TRBJ1-1	TGTGCCAGCAGCTCGAATCGCAGGGGGTTGAACACTGAAGCTTTCTTT	CASSSNRRGLNTEAFF
NA	TRBD1	TRBV27	TRBJ1-2	TGTGCCAGCAGTCCCCGGAGAGGGGGCGACTATGGCTACACCTTC	CASSPRRGGDYGYTF
NA	NA	TRBV6-2/TRBV6-3	TRBJ2-3	TGTGCCAGCAGTTCTGGCGGAGATACGCAGTATTTT	CASSSGGDTQYF
NA	NA	TRBV3-1/TRBV3-2	TRBJ2-1	TGTGCCAGCAGCCAAGCCAGCTTCAATGAGCAGTTCTTC	CASSQASFNEQFF
once	NA	TRBV6-5	TRBJ1-1	TGTGCCAGCAGAGAGCACAAAGGGATCGCTGAAGCTTTCTTT	CASREHKGIAEAFF
NA	NA	TRBV6-5	TRBJ1-6	TGTGCCAGCAGTTACTCGCGATACGGAAATAATTCACCCCTCCACTTT	CASSYSRYGNNSPLHF
NA	NA	TRBV24-1	TRBJ2-2	TGTGCCACCAGTGATACCGGGGCCAGCCCCGGGGAGCTGTTTTTT	CATSDTGASPGELFF
few	NA	TRBV6-5	TRBJ1-2	TGTGCCAGCAGCATTACTTACCTTAACTATGGCTACACCTTC	CASSITYLNYGYTF
NA	TRBD2	TRBV27	TRBJ2-1	TGTGCCAGCAGCCTACTAGCGGGAGGGTCCTACAATGAGCAGTTCTTC	CASSLLAGGSYNEQFF
NA	NA	TRBV14	TRBJ1-1	TGTGCCAGCAGCCAAGCCGGGATGAACACTGAAGCTTTCTTT	CASSQAGMNTEAFF